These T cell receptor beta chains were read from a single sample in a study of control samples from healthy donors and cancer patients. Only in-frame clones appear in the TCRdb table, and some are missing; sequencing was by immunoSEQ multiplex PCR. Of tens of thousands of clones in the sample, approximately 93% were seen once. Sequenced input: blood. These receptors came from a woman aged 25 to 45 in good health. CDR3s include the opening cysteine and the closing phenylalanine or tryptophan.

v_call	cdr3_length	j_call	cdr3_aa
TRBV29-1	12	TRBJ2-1	CSVPTSGGEQFF
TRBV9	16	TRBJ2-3	CASSAGTGRSAWRQYF
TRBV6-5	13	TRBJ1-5	CASSYDSNQPQHF
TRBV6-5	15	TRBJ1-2	CASSSGGGNNYGYTF
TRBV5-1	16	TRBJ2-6	CASRAGLGSGANVLTF
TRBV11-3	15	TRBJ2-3	CASSNGTRWADTQYF
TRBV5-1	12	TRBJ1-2	CASSLGDYGYTF
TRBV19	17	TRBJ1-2	CASSTLQGAVPNYGYTF
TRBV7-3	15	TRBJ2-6	CASSSPPTGANVLTF
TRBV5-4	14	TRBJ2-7	CASSLDSRGYEQYF
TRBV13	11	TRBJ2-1	CASSFSYEQFF
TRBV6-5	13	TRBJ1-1	CASSRTGNTEAFF
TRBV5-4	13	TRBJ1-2	CASSLVSGTGYTF
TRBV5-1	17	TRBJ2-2	CASSSKVGTQNTGELFF
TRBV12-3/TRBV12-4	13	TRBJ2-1	CASSLSLDSEQFF
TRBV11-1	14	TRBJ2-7	CASSLGTRDHEQYF
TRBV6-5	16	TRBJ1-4	CASSYSQGARLGELFF
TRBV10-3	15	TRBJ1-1	CAIKGPDSKKAEAFF
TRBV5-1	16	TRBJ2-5	CASSPWTSGGQETQYF
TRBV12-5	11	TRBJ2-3	CASKSYDTQYF
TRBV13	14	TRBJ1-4	CASSSTVANEKLFF
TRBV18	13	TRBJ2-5	CASSLGGQETQYF
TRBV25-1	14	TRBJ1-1	CASSDSNRGTEAFF
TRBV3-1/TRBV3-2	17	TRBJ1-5	CASSQDGFGQGNQPQHF
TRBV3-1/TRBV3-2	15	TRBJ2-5	CASSQGAGRVETQYF
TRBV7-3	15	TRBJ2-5	CASSLAGGIQETQYF
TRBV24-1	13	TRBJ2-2	CATSDPNTGELFF